This TCR beta chain was profiled in a study of blood T cells in healthy people across ages. Study-wide results and caveats: Researchers deemed the diversity estimates from one million T cells underestimates. It was the long-lived donors that had more naive CD4+ cells and higher diversity than aged donors. Age brought a roughly linear fall in TCR beta diversity measured per million T cells.

A remark on this clonotype: The antigen is not known.

V dropped 6 bases and J dropped 1; count of bases not matched to a gene: 11. Germline CDR1 is MNHEY and CDR2 is SVGEGT. The CDR3 spans 16 residues. With a J-beta primer mix and a sample-barcoded 5' primer, a second PCR ran roughly 6 to 11 cycles. Using its own MiXCR run on the 5' RACE reads, TCRdb lists one record per CDR3 protein. The table lists approximately 400,000 distinct CDR3 sequences, roughly half of them singletons. The rearrangement links TRBV6-2 or TRBV6-3 to TRBJ1-1; TRBD1 agrees at 7 bases. Sequenced input: blood. The clonotype originates from a man aged 60 to 69 in good health. CDR3 sequence (DNA): TGTGCCAGCAGCCTCAGACAGGGACGGGGGAACACTGAAGCTTTCTTT. It specifies CASSLRQGRGNTEAFF.